Shown below are 18 T cell receptor beta chains from a single sample sequenced in a study of molecular identifiers for immune sequencing clone quantification. Via MiXCR, TCRdb re-called the PCR reads, giving one row per CDR3 protein. Here the sample spans approximately 36,000 distinct CDR3 sequences, roughly 18% being singletons. Sample: naive CD8+ T cells from blood, with Jurkat cell RNA spiked in. Described subset: FACS-sorted CD8+CD4-CCR7+CD45RA+ naive T cells. Receptors originate from a human donor in good health. Some libraries in this study had Jurkat cell RNA spiked in.

This clonotype was seen repeatedly, ten times or more. The gene calls are TRBV10-3 and TRBJ2-5, with 7 bases that match TRBD1. CDR1 and CDR2 (germline): ENHRY, SYGVKD. The CDR3 runs to 13 residues. V lost 5 bases, J lost 5 bases, and 5 bases stayed unmatched. In nucleotides, the CDR3 is TGTGCCATCAGTCGGGACAGTGAGGAGACCCAGTACTTC. Its protein product is CAISRDSEETQYF.

Notes on this clonotype: A single base separates this from a much larger clone, so it may be a read error. V gene TRBV24-1 combines with J gene TRBJ2-5; 10 bases map to TRBD2. J was trimmed by 5 bases and V by 9 bases; bases with no gene match: 20. Germline assignment: CDR1 KGHDR and CDR2 SFDVKD. The length of the CDR3 is 18 residues. CDR3 protein: CATGVTVGSGRRGETQYF. In nucleotides, the CDR3 is TGTGCCACCGGAGTTACGGTGGGTAGCGGGAGGCGCGGGGAGACCCAGTACTTC.

In its sample, this clonotype was seen a few times. CDR3 residues: CASSVLPAGDESYNEQFF. For the CDR3, the DNA is TGTGCCAGCAGCGTTCTCCCCGCGGGGGACGAGTCCTACAATGAGCAGTTCTTC. This sequence joins TRBV9 and TRBJ2-1; 7 bases agree with TRBD2. With V trimmed by 2 bases and J by 1 base, 12 bases remained unmatched. Germline CDR1 is SGDLS and CDR2 is YYNGEE. This CDR3 is built from 18 residues.

This clonotype was detected ten times or more. The chain employs TRBV11-2 and TRBJ2-1; tentative D call: TRBD1 (5 bases). The CDR3 contains 13 residues. The ends were cut back, 1 base at V and 10 bases at J, with 11 bases in the middle. Germline loops: CDR1 SGHAT, CDR2 FQNNGV. Here the CDR3 DNA reads TGTGCCAGCAGCTTAGGCCAGCCAGGGGAGCAGTTCTTC. Encoded protein: CASSLGQPGEQFF.

This clonotype occurred many times. The J gene is TRBJ1-2, the V gene TRBV7-3; D may be TRBD1 (6 bases). CDR1 and CDR2 (germline): SGHTA, FQGTGA. The germline V and J ends were trimmed by 7 bases and 3 bases, with 18 bases remaining between them. This CDR3 is built from 15 residues. CDR3 DNA sequence: TGTGCCAGCAACCCAAGGGGGGGAGCGGACTATGGCTACACCTTC. It specifies CASNPRGGADYGYTF.

This clonotype occurred many times. The chain is built from TRBV6-2 or TRBV6-3 and TRBJ1-6; a possible D gene is TRBD1 (5 bases). The CDR3 has 13 residues. Trimming cost V 9 bases and J 10 bases, with 16 bases left between them. Looked up from germline, CDR1 is MNHEY and CDR2 is SVGEGT. The CDR3 region has the DNA TGTGCCAGTACCGACAGTTCAGCCTCACCCCTCCACTTT. Encoded protein: CASTDSSASPLHF.

In this sample, this clonotype turned up many times. V and J are TRBV5-1 and TRBJ2-3; TRBD2 agrees at 7 bases. From germline, CDR1 is SGHRS and CDR2 YFSETQ. V lost 4 bases and J lost 4; bases outside the gene matches: 12. This CDR3 has 16 residues. The CDR3 loop is CASSPYRRESSDTQYF. The DNA for the CDR3 is TGCGCCAGCAGCCCGTACCGGCGGGAGTCTTCAGATACGCAGTATTTT.

Note on this clonotype: A much larger clone lies a single base off, so this may be a read error. This chain links TRBV15 with TRBJ2-1; TRBD1 aligns across 8 bases. Germline V gives CDR1 LNHNV, CDR2 YYDKDF (reference sequence). The CDR3 contains 13 residues. The CDR3: CATSRDRDNEQLF. CDR3 DNA: TGTGCCACCAGCAGGGACAGGGACAATGAGCAGCTCTTC.

This clonotype was recorded many times. The V gene is TRBV20-1, the J gene TRBJ2-7, with TRBD2 matching over 12 bases. The V and J ends lost 3 bases and 4 bases, in that order; junction bases with no gene match: 4. The germline V gene has CDR1 DFQATT and CDR2 SNEGSKA (reference sequence). CDR3 length equals 14 residues. DNA for the CDR3: TGCAGTGCTAGGTTTCTAGCGGGGGGGTACGAGCAGTACTTC. Translating gives CSARFLAGGYEQYF.

The sample holds a few counts of this clonotype. The V call is TRBV7-8, the J call TRBJ1-1; D remains ambiguous. The length of the CDR3 is 15 residues. Germline CDR1 SGHVS, CDR2 FQNEAQ. The germline V and J ends were trimmed by 7 bases and 3 bases, with 18 bases remaining between them. This chain's CDR3 is CASTTAPGSDTEAFF. DNA for the CDR3: TGTGCCAGCACGACTGCTCCGGGGTCTGACACTGAAGCTTTCTTT.

The chain links TRBV20-1 to TRBJ2-2, with 9 nucleotides matching TRBD1. The length of the CDR3 is 16 residues. The germline V gene encodes CDR1 DFQATT and CDR2 SNEGSKA (reference sequence). The V and J ends lost 5 bases and 1 base, in that order; junction bases with no gene match: 8. CDR3 residues: CSAHNRDRVNTGELFF. CDR3 DNA: TGCAGTGCTCATAACCGGGACAGGGTGAACACCGGGGAGCTGTTTTTT.

This clonotype qualifies as medium-sized. The chain joins TRBV27 to TRBJ2-3; 9 bases line up with TRBD2. The CDR3 totals 17 residues. V lost 7 bases and J lost 2; bases outside the gene matches: 13. Germline V CDR1 and CDR2: MNHEY, SMNVEV (reference sequence). CDR3 DNA sequence: TGTGCCAGCATTTTTTCCGGGCGGGAGGGATACACAGATACGCAGTATTTT. As protein: CASIFSGREGYTDTQYF.

This clonotype was observed many times. This sequence joins TRBV15 and TRBJ1-6; D is perhaps TRBD1 (5 bases). Trimming took off 7 bases at V and 7 bases at J, with 14 bases between the two ends. Germline values: CDR1 LNHNV, CDR2 YYDKDF (reference sequence). The CDR3 is 14 residues long. The CDR3 nucleotides are TGTGCCACCACCCCGGGACTCACGAATTCACCCCTCCACTTT. Translated, it gives CATTPGLTNSPLHF.

On this clonotype: A much larger clone lies a single base off, so this may be a read error. The chain joins TRBV7-8 to TRBJ1-5; no reliable D call. The CDR3 consists of 14 residues. In germline, CDR1 is SGHVS, CDR2 FQNEAQ. The CDR3 DNA is TGTGCCAGCAGCTTAGGTAGGCCCAATCAGTCCCAGCATTTT. Translating it yields CASSLGRPNQSQHF.

The rearrangement joins TRBV28 to TRBJ1-5; D possibly corresponds to TRBD1 (5 bases). From germline, CDR1 is MDHEN and CDR2 SYDVKM. The CDR3 spans 14 residues. Trimming shortened V by 3 bases and J by 4 bases, and 10 bases separated the two germline ends. In DNA form, the CDR3 reads TGTGCCAGCAGTTTCAGGGAGGTGAATCAGCCCCAGCATTTT. This sequence encodes CASSFREVNQPQHF.

This chain uses TRBV4-3 with TRBJ2-7; TRBD2 aligns across 11 bases. The V segment lost 1 base and the J segment 4 bases; nucleotides outside the gene matches: 3. This CDR3 comprises 15 residues. Germline assignment: CDR1 LGHNA and CDR2 YSLEER. CDR3 sequence (DNA): TGCGCCAGCAGCCAAGGTACTAGCGGGAGATACGAGCAGTACTTC. Its translation: CASSQGTSGRYEQYF.

This clonotype has a count of ten or more. This chain links TRBV24-1 with TRBJ2-3, with D possibly TRBD2 on 7 matching bases. V shed 1 base and J shed 8 bases, with 15 bases lying between them. The CDR3 sequence is 15 residues long. Looked up from germline, CDR1 is KGHDR and CDR2 is SFDVKD. The CDR3 is CATSDLRGRAGTQYF. The CDR3 nucleotides are TGTGCCACCAGTGATTTAAGGGGGAGGGCCGGTACGCAGTATTTT.

Worth noting for this clonotype: Relative to the germline gene, one junction end is altered; a read error may explain this. The gene calls are TRBV7-8 and TRBJ2-1; D uncertain. Germline V CDR1 and CDR2: SGHVS, FQNEAQ. CDR3 length equals 15 residues. The CDR3 spells CASSLGGLSHNEQFF. CDR3 coding DNA: TGTGCCAGCAGCTTAGGTGGCCTCTCCCACAATGAGCAGTTCTTC.